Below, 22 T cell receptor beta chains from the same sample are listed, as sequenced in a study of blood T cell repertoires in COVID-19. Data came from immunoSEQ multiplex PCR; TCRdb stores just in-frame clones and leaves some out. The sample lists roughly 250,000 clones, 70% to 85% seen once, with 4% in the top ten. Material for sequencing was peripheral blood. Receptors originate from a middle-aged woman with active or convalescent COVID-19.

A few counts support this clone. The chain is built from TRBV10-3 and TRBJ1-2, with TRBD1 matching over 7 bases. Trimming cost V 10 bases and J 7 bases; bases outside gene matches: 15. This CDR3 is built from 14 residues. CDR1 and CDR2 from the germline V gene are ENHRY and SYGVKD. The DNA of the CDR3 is TGTGCCACCCTACATGACAGGGTGTTAGGTGGCTACACCTTC. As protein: CATLHDRVLGGYTF.

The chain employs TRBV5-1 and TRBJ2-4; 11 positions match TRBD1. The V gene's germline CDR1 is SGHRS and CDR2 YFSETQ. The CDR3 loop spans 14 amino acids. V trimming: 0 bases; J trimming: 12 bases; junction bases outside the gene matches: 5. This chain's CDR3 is CASSLVGQGENQYF. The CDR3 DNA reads TGCGCCAGCAGCTTGGTGGGACAGGGGGAAAATCAGTACTTC.

Here the CDR3 DNA reads TGTGCCTGGAGTCAGGGGGCTGGGGCCAACGTCCTGACTTTC. This sequence encodes CAWSQGAGANVLTF. The genes are TRBV30 and TRBJ2-6, with 7 bases identical to TRBD1. The ends lost 2 bases at V and 2 bases at J; junction bases unmatched: 0. CDR1 is GTSNPN and CDR2 is SVGIG in the germline V gene (reference sequence). CDR3 length equals 14 residues.

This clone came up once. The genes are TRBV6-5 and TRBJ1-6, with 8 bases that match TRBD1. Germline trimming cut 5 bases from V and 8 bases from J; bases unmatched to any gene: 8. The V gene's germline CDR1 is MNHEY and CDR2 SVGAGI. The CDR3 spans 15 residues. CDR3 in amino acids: CASSPDRVFDSPLHF. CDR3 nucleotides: TGTGCCAGCAGTCCGGACAGGGTGTTTGATTCACCCCTCCACTTT.

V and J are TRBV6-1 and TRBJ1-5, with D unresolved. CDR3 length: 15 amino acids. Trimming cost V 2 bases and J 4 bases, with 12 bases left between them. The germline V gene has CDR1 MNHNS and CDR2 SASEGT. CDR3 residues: CASSERGRLNQPQHF. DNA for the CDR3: TGTGCCAGCAGTGAAAGAGGGCGTCTAAATCAGCCCCAGCATTTT.

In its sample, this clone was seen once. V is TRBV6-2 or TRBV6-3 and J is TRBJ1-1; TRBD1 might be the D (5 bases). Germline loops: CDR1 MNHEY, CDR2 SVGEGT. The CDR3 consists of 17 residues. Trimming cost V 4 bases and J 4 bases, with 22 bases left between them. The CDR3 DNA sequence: TGTGCCAGCAGTTGGGCCTCGGGCACCCATGGGGCCACTGAAGCTTTCTTT. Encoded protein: CASSWASGTHGATEAFF.

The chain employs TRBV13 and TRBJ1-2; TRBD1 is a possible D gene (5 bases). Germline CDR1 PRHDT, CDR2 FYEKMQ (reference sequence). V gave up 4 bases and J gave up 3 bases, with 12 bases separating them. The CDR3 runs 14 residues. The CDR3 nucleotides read TGTGCCAGCAGCTCTCGCCAAGGGGACTATGGCTACACCTTC. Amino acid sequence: CASSSRQGDYGYTF.

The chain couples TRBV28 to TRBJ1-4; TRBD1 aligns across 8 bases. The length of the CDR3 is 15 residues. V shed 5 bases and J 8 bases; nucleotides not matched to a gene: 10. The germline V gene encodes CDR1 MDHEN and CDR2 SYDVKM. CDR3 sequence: CASSLSDREGEKLFF. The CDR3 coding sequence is TGTGCCAGCAGTCTCTCGGACAGGGAGGGGGAAAAACTGTTTTTT.

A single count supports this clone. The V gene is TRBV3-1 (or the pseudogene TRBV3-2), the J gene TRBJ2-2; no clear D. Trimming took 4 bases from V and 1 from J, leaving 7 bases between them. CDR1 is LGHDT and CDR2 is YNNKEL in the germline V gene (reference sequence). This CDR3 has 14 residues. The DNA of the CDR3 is TGTGCCAGCAGCCCGTCTCTGAACACCGGGGAGCTGTTTTTT. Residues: CASSPSLNTGELFF.

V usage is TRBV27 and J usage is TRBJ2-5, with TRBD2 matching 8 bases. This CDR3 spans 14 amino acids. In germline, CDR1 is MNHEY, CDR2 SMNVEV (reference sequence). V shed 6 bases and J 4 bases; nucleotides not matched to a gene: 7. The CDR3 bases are TGTGCCAGCAGGGCCGGGGGGGGAGGAGAGACCCAGTACTTC. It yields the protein CASRAGGGGETQYF.

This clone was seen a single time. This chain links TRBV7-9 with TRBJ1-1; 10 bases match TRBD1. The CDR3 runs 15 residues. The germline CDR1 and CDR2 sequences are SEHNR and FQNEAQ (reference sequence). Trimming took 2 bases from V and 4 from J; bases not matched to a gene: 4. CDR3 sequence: CASSLWDRGGTEAFF. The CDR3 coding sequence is TGTGCCAGCAGCTTATGGGACAGGGGAGGCACTGAAGCTTTCTTT. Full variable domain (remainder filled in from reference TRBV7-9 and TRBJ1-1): DTGVSQNPRHKITKRGQNVTFRCDPISEHNRLYWYRQTLGQGPEFLTYFQNEAQLEKSRLLSDRFSAERPKGSFSTLEIQRTEQGDSAMYLCASSLWDRGGTEAFFGQGTRLTVV.

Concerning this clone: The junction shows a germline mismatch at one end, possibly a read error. The CDR3 DNA follows: TGTGCCAGCGGTGACCCCGGACAGGGCGCCTCGTGGGGTGGCGCTTTCTTT. Its translation is CASGDPGQGASWGGAFF. This sequence joins TRBV2 and TRBJ1-1; 8 nucleotides match TRBD1. Looked up from germline, CDR1 is SNHLY and CDR2 is FYNNEI. This CDR3 is 17 amino acids long.

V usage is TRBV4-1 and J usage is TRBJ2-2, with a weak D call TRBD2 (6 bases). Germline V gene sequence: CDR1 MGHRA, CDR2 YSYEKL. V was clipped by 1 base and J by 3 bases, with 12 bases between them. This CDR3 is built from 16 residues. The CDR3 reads CASSQGPGRYTGELFF. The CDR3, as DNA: TGCGCCAGCAGCCAAGGCCCAGGGAGGTACACCGGGGAGCTGTTTTTT.

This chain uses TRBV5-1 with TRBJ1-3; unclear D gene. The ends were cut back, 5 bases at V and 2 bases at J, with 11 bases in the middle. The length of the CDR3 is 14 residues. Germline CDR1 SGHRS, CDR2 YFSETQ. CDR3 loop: CASRAMEAGNTIYF. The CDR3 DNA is TGCGCCAGCAGGGCTATGGAGGCTGGAAACACCATATATTTT.

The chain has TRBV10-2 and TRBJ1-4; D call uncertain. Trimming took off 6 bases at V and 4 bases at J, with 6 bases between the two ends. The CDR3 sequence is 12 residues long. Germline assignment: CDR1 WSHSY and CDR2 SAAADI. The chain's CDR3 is CASSQVNEKLFF. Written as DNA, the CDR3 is TGCGCCAGCAGCCAGGTTAATGAAAAACTGTTTTTT.

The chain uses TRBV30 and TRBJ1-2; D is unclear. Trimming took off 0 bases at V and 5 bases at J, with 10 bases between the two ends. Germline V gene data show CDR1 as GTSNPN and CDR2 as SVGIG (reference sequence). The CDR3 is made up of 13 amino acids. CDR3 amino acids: CAWSVGPGYGYTF. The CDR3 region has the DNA TGTGCCTGGAGTGTAGGACCGGGGTATGGCTACACCTTC.

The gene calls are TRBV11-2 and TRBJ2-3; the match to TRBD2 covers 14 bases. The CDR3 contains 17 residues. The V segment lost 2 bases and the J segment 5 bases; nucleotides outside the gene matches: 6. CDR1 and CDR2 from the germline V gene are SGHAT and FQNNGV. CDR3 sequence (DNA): TGTGCCAGCAGCTTAAGTTGGGGACTAGCGGGGGAAGATACGCAGTATTTT. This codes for CASSLSWGLAGEDTQYF.

CDR3 sequence (DNA): TGTGCCAGTAGTATACTGACCAGGGGGTCTGAAGCTTTCTTT. This translates into CASSILTRGSEAFF. The chain links TRBV19 to TRBJ1-1, with 7 bases that match TRBD1. The CDR3 sequence is 14 residues long. V shed 2 bases, J shed 6 bases, and the junction held 6 bases outside the gene matches. The germline V gene encodes CDR1 LNHDA and CDR2 SQIVND (reference sequence).

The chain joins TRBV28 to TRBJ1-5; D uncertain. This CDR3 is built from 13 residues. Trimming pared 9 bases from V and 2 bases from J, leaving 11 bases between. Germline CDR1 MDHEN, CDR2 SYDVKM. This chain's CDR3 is CASGWGGNQPQHF. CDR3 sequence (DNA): TGTGCCAGTGGGTGGGGAGGCAATCAGCCCCAGCATTTT.

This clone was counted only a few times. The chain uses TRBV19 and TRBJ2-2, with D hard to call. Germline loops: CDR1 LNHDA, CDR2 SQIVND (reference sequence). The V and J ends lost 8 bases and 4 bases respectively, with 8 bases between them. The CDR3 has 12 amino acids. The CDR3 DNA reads TGTGCCAGTGACTCTTTCACCGGGGAGCTGTTTTTT. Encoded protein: CASDSFTGELFF.

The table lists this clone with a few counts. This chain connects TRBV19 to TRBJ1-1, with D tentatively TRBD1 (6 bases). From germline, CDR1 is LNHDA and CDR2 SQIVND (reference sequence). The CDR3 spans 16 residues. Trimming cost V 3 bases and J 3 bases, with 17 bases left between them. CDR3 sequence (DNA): TGTGCCAGTAGTATTGAGACAGGACGGCTGGACACTGAAGCTTTCTTT. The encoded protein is CASSIETGRLDTEAFF.

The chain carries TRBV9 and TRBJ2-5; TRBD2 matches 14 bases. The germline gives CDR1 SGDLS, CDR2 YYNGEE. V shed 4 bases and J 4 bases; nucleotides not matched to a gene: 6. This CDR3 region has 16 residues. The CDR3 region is CASSKTGTSGGETQYF. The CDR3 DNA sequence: TGTGCCAGCAGCAAAACCGGGACTAGCGGGGGAGAGACCCAGTACTTC.